These 18 T cell receptor beta chains came from one sample sequenced in a study of control samples from healthy donors and cancer patients. Assay: immunoSEQ multiplex PCR; the TCRdb copy retains only in-frame clones and omits some. The sample records around 120,000 clones, about 93% being singletons. The material sequenced was PBMCs. Receptors were obtained from a man between 50 and 59 years old with head and neck cancer.

The V call is TRBV19, the J call TRBJ1-5; D not resolved. V was clipped by 4 bases and J by 4 bases, with 8 bases between them. The CDR3 sequence is 13 residues long. Per germline, CDR1 LNHDA and CDR2 SQIVND (reference sequence). In DNA, the CDR3 is TGTGCCAGTAGTAAGACTCCTAATCAGCCCCAGCATTTT. It is translated as CASSKTPNQPQHF. The full variable domain, its missing parts supplied by reference TRBV19 and TRBJ1-5, is DGGITQSPKYLFRKEGQNVTLSCEQNLNHDAMYWYRQDPGQGLRLIYYSQIVNDFQKGDIAEGYSVSREKKESFPLTVTSAQKNPTAFYLCASSKTPNQPQHFGDGTRLSIL.

The chain couples TRBV6-1 to TRBJ2-2; D call uncertain. V gave up 2 bases and J gave up 4 bases, with 11 bases separating them. The CDR3 covers 15 residues. The germline CDR1 and CDR2 sequences are MNHNS and SASEGT. CDR3 bases: TGTGCCAGCAGTGAATCCCGCCGGCGCACCGGGGAGCTGTTTTTT. Its translation is CASSESRRRTGELFF.

The V gene is TRBV15, the J gene TRBJ2-4; the D gene is possibly TRBD2 (5 bases). Per germline, CDR1 LNHNV and CDR2 YYDKDF (reference sequence). The CDR3 sequence is 15 residues long. Trimming took 4 bases from V and 5 from J, leaving 15 bases between them. The CDR3 spells CATSTLSGVQNIQYF. For the CDR3, the DNA is TGTGCCACCAGCACCCTCTCCGGGGTCCAAAACATTCAGTACTTC.

The genes are TRBV19 and TRBJ1-1, with D possibly matching TRBD1 (5 bases). Germline CDR1 and CDR2: LNHDA and SQIVND (reference sequence). The V end lost 3 bases, the J end lost 3 bases, and 17 bases lay between the germline ends. The CDR3 has 16 amino acids. The CDR3 DNA follows: TGTGCCAGTAGTATCCCTGGGGCAGCAGCACACACTGAAGCTTTCTTT. It translates to CASSIPGAAAHTEAFF.

This chain links TRBV7-2 with TRBJ2-3; tentatively, D is TRBD2 (6 bases). Trimming stripped 1 base from V and 8 bases from J, with 19 bases between. Germline V CDR1 and CDR2: SGHTA, FQGNSA. This CDR3 spans 16 amino acids. The CDR3 nucleotides read TGTGCCAGCAGCTTAGAGATCCCTACCGGCGGGGTTACGCAGTATTTT. Protein: CASSLEIPTGGVTQYF.

Remarks on this clone: This specimen includes other DNA sequences encoding the same CDR3. The chain links TRBV18 to TRBJ2-5; D perhaps matches TRBD1 (7 bases). Germline V lookup: CDR1 KGHSH, CDR2 LQKENI. This CDR3 is 13 amino acids long. V gave up 3 bases and J gave up 4 bases, with 9 bases separating them. The CDR3 reads CASSPQGGETQYF. The CDR3 DNA reads as TGTGCCAGCTCACCCCAGGGGGGAGAGACCCAGTACTTC. The variable domain in full, with the rest retrieved from reference TRBV18 and TRBJ2-5, is NAGVMQNPRHLVRRRGQEARLRCSPMKGHSHVYWYRQLPEEGLKFMVYLQKENIIDESGMPKERFSAEFPKEGPSILRIQQVVRGDSAAYFCASSPQGGETQYFGPGTRLLVL.

V is TRBV18 and J is TRBJ1-6; D may be TRBD1 (5 bases). Germline CDR1 and CDR2: KGHSH and LQKENI. V lost 3 bases, J lost 2 bases, and 8 bases lay in between. The CDR3 length is 15 residues. CDR3 nucleotide sequence: TGTGCCAGCTCACCCAGGGTGGCCTATAATTCACCCCTCCACTTT. This codes for CASSPRVAYNSPLHF.

The J gene is TRBJ2-5, the V gene TRBV9, with 11 positions matching TRBD2. The CDR3 length is 18 residues. Trimming at V came to 5 bases and at J to 4 bases, leaving 16 bases not matched to a gene. From germline, CDR1 is SGDLS and CDR2 YYNGEE. CDR3 region: CASSDSTQLAGDSETQYF. CDR3 coding DNA: TGTGCCAGCAGTGATTCCACTCAACTAGCGGGGGATTCAGAGACCCAGTACTTC.

The chain links TRBV4-1 to TRBJ1-1; the D is unclear. Trimming took 1 base from V and 4 from J, leaving 13 bases between them. The CDR3 is made up of 15 amino acids. CDR1 and CDR2 from the germline V gene are MGHRA and YSYEKL. The CDR3 region is CASSQAVAPSTEAFF. In DNA form, the CDR3 reads TGCGCCAGCAGCCAAGCTGTGGCCCCCTCCACTGAAGCTTTCTTT.

This chain links TRBV3-1 (or the pseudogene TRBV3-2) with TRBJ2-2; the match to TRBD2 covers 10 bases. This CDR3 spans 14 amino acids. The germline CDR1 and CDR2 sequences are LGHDT and YNNKEL (reference sequence). V trimming: 4 bases; J trimming: 8 bases; junction bases outside the gene matches: 4. The CDR3 here is CASSPGTSAGELFF. CDR3 DNA sequence: TGTGCCAGCAGCCCCGGGACTAGCGCTGGGGAGCTGTTTTTT.

This clone occurred once. V gene TRBV4-3 combines with J gene TRBJ2-7; the D gene could be TRBD1 or TRBD2 (6 bases each). Trimming removed 2 bases from V and 7 bases from J, with 18 bases in between. This CDR3 comprises 15 residues. Germline V gives CDR1 LGHNA, CDR2 YSLEER. CDR3 sequence reads: CASSQNLGGRGEQYF. The CDR3 DNA follows: TGCGCCAGCAGCCAAAACCTCGGGGGCCGAGGGGAGCAGTACTTC.

V gene TRBV30 combines with J gene TRBJ1-1; a possible D gene is TRBD1 (6 bases). Germline assignment: CDR1 GTSNPN and CDR2 SVGIG (reference sequence). V was clipped by 2 bases and J by 4 bases, with 8 bases between them. CDR3 size: 12 residues. CDR3 sequence reads: CAWSRGATEAFF. For the CDR3, the DNA is TGTGCCTGGAGTCGGGGGGCCACTGAAGCTTTCTTT. The full variable domain, its missing parts supplied by reference TRBV30 and TRBJ1-1, is SQTIHQWPATLVQPVGSPLSLECTVEGTSNPNLYWYRQAAGRGLQLLFYSVGIGQISSEVPQNLSASRPQDRQFILSSKKLLLSDSGFYLCAWSRGATEAFFGQGTRLTVV.

The chain links TRBV6-1 to TRBJ1-2, with D unclear. V dropped 2 bases and J dropped 3 bases, with 7 bases sitting between them. Germline V lookup: CDR1 MNHNS, CDR2 SASEGT. The CDR3 is 13 amino acids. The CDR3 bases are TGTGCCAGCAGTGAATGGGCGGACTATGGCTACACCTTC. It translates to CASSEWADYGYTF.

The genes are TRBV24-1 and TRBJ1-2; D possibly corresponds to TRBD1 (5 bases). The germline V gene encodes CDR1 KGHDR and CDR2 SFDVKD. The V end was cut by 3 bases, the J end by 6 bases, with 13 bases between. This CDR3 spans 14 amino acids. CDR3 sequence reads: CATSDNQGIHGYTF. CDR3 DNA sequence: TGTGCCACCAGTGATAACCAGGGCATTCATGGCTACACCTTC.

This clone was detected only once. The V gene is TRBV4-1, the J gene TRBJ1-2; 8 nucleotides agree with TRBD1. Losses at the gene ends were 2 bases for V and 1 base for J; bases not matched to a gene: 3. The V gene's germline CDR1 is MGHRA and CDR2 YSYEKL. The CDR3 consists of 15 residues. The CDR3 region is CASSQQTGVNYGYTF. The CDR3 region has the DNA TGCGCCAGCAGCCAACAGACAGGGGTTAACTATGGCTACACCTTC.

The gene calls are TRBV7-9 and TRBJ1-6, with D unresolved. Germline assignment: CDR1 SEHNR and CDR2 FQNEAQ (reference sequence). V lost 5 bases, J lost 3 bases, and 2 bases lay in between. CDR3 length: 12 residues. This chain's CDR3 is CASSIYNSPLHF. The CDR3 DNA sequence: TGTGCCAGCAGCATCTATAATTCACCCCTCCACTTT.

The genes are TRBV6-5 and TRBJ2-5; weak D call: TRBD2 (5 bases). The CDR3 has 13 residues. V was shortened by 6 bases and J by 5 bases, with 13 bases between the two germline ends. Germline V lookup: CDR1 MNHEY, CDR2 SVGAGI. The CDR3 nucleotides read TGTGCCAGCAGCAGTACTAGGCGGGAGACCCAGTACTTC. Amino acids: CASSSTRRETQYF.

The chain carries TRBV28 and TRBJ2-7; D unclear. Trimming pared 1 base from V and 1 base from J, leaving 5 bases between. The CDR3 sequence is 13 residues long. Per germline, CDR1 MDHEN and CDR2 SYDVKM. The CDR3 is CASSLYRSYEQYF. CDR3 DNA: TGTGCCAGCAGTTTATATCGATCCTACGAGCAGTACTTC.